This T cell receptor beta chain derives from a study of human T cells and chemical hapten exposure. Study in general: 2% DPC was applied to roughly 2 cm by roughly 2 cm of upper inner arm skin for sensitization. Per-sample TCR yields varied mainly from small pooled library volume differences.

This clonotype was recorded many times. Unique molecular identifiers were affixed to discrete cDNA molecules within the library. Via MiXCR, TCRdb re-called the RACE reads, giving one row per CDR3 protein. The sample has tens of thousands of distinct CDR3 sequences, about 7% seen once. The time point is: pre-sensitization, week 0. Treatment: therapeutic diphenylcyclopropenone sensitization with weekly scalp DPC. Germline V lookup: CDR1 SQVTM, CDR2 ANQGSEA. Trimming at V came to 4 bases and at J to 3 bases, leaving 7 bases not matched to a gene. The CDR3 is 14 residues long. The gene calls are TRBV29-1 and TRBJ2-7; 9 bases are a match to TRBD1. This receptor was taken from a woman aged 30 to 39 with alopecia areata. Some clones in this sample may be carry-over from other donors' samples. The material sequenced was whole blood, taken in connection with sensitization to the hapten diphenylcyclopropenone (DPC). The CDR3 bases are TGCAGCGTTGTACCGGACAGGGGAGGCTACGAGCAGTACTTC. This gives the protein CSVVPDRGGYEQYF.